This T cell receptor beta chain stems from a study of blood T cell repertoires in COVID-19. Turning to the study itself: T cells, B-cell-depleted T cells, or PBMCs provided the cDNA or gDNA that served as material.

Everyone who took part was roughly 18 to 90 years old, and they came from about 25 US areas. Sequencing used immunoSEQ multiplex PCR; TCRdb keeps in-frame clones, though not all of them. The sample consists of about 220,000 clones, about 86% of them appearing once. This clone was observed a few times. This CDR3 region has 15 residues. CDR1 and CDR2 (germline): SGHAT, FQNNGV. V was clipped by 4 bases and J by 4 bases; unmatched bases: 9. The sequencing input was PBMCs or T cells enriched from blood (not recorded which). This TCR was recovered from a middle-aged woman with acute COVID-19. This chain uses TRBV11-2 with TRBJ1-2; 7 positions agree with TRBD1. The CDR3 DNA sequence: TGTGCCAGCAGCTCCCCCGGGACAGAACGCTATGGCTACACCTTC. Translation gives CASSSPGTERYGYTF. Filled out from reference TRBV11-2 and TRBJ1-2, the complete variable domain reads EAGVAQSPRYKIIEKRQSVAFWCNPISGHATLYWYQQILGQGPKLLIQFQNNGVVDDSQLPKDRFSAERLKGVDSTLKIQPAKLEDSAVYLCASSSPGTERYGYTFGSGTRLTVV.